This T cell receptor beta chain stems from a study of Graves' ophthalmopathy and Graves' hyperthyroidism. New diagnoses, under 2 months' duration, and ages 18 to 65 characterized the hyperthyroidism patients. Uncontrolled infections, other autoimmune diseases, pregnancy or lactation barred patients from enrollment. Establishment of the diagnosis relied upon clinical symptoms, serum thyroxine, TRAb, thyroid ultrasound and orbital computed tomography. Amplified TCR beta CDR3 regions were obtained using RNA transcripts as template. Second-round multiplex PCR came after a first-round RT-PCR that employed HTBI primers. TCRdb used MiXCR to reprocess the multiplex PCR reads, holding one entry per CDR3 protein. Of about 620,000 distinct CDR3 sequences in the sample, approximately 22% were seen once. Trimming took off 4 bases at V and 3 bases at J, with 11 bases between the two ends. Germline V CDR1 and CDR2: SGHRS, YFSETQ. CDR3 size: 13 residues.

J is TRBJ2-7 and V is TRBV5-1, with D possibly being TRBD1 (5 bases). The sequence was collected from a woman younger than 35 with stable Graves' hyperthyroidism. Some clones in this sample may be carry-over from other donors' samples. Sequencing was performed on peripheral blood. The CDR3: CASSDPDNYEQYF. As DNA, the CDR3 is TGCGCCAGCAGCGATCCGGACAACTACGAGCAGTACTTC.